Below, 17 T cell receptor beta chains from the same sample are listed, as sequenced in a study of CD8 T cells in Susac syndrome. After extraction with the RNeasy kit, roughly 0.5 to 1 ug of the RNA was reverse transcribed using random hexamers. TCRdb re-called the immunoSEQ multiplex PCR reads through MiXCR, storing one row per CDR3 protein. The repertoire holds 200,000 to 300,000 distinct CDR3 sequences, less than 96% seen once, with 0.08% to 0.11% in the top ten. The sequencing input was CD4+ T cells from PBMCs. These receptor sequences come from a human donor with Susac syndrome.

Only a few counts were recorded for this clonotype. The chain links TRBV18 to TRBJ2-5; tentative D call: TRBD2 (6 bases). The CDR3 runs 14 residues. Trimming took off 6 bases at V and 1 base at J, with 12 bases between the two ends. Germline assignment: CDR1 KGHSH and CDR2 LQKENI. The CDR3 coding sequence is TGTGCCAGCTCCCCCTTGGGAGGCCAAGAGACCCAGTACTTC. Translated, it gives CASSPLGGQETQYF.

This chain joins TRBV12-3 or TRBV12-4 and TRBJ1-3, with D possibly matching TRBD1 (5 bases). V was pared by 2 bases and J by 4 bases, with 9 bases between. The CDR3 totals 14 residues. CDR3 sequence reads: CASSLYWTGNTIYF. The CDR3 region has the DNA TGTGCCAGCAGTTTATACTGGACAGGAAACACCATATATTTT.

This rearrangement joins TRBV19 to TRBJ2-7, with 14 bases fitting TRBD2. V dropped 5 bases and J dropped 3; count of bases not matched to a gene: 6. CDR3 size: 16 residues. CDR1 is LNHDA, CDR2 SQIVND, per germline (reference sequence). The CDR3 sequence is CASSAGTSGRVYEQYF. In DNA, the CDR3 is TGTGCCAGTAGTGCGGGGACTAGCGGGAGAGTCTACGAGCAGTACTTC.

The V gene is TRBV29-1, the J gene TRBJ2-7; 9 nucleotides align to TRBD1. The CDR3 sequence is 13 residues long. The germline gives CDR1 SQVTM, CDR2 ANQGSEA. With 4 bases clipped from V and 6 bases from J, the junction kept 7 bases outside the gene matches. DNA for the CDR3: TGCAGCGTTGCCCTAGGGACAGGGACCGAGCAGTACTTC. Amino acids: CSVALGTGTEQYF.

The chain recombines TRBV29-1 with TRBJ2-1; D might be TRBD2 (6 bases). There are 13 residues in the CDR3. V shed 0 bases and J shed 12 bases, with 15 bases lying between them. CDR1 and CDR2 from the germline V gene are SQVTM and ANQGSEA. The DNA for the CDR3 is TGCAGCGTTGAAGAGGGTCGGCGGGATTCGCAGTTCTTC. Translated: CSVEEGRRDSQFF.

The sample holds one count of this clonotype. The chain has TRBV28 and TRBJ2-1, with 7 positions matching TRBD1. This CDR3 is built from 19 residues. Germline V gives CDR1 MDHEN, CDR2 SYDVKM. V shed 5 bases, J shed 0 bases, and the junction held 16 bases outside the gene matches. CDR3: CASSPDRAWGRSSYNEQFF. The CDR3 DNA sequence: TGTGCCAGCAGTCCCGACAGGGCGTGGGGCCGGAGCTCCTACAATGAGCAGTTCTTC.

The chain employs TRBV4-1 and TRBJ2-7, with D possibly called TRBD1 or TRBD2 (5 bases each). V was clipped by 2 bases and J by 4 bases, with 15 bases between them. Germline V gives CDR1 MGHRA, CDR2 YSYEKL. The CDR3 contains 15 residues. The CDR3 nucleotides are TGCGCCAGCAGCCAACCCGGGACCAGCGGTTACGAGCAGTACTTC. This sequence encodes CASSQPGTSGYEQYF.

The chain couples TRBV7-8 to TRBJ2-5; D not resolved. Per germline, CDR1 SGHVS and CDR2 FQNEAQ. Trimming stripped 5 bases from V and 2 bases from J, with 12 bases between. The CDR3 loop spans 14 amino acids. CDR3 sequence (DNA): TGTGCCAGCAGCCGAGGTGTGTTACAAGAGACCCAGTACTTC. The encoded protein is CASSRGVLQETQYF.

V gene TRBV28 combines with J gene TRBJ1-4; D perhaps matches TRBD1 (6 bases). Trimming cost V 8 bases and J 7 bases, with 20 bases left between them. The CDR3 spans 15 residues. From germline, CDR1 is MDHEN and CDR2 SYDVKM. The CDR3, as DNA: TGTGCCAGCGCATCCGCGGGGGGGCAGGCTGAAAAACTGTTTTTT. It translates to CASASAGGQAEKLFF.

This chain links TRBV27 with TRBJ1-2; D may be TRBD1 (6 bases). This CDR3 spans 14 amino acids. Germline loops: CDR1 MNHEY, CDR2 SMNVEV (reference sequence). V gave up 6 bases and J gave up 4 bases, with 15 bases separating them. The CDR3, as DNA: TGTGCCAGCAGACCCTCCGGCAGGGGCTATGGCTACACCTTC. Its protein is CASRPSGRGYGYTF.

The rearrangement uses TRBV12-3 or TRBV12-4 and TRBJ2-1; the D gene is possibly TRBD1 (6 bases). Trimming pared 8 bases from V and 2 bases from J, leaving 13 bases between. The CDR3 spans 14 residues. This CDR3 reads CASSGGHPYNEQFF. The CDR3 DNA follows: TGTGCCAGCTCTGGGGGACACCCCTACAATGAGCAGTTCTTC.

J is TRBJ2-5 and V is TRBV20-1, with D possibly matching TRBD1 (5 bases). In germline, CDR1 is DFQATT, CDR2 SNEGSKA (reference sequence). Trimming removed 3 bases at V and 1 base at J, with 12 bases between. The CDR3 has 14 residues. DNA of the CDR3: TGCAGTGCTAGGGAAGGGGTCGCCCAAGAGACCCAGTACTTC. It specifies CSAREGVAQETQYF.

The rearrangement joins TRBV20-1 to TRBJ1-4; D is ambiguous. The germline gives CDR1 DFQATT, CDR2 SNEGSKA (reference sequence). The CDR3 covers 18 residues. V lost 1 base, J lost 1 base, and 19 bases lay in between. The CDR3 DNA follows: TGCAGTGCTAGAGGAATAGGACTAGAGACACGAACTAATGAAAAACTGTTTTTT. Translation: CSARGIGLETRTNEKLFF.

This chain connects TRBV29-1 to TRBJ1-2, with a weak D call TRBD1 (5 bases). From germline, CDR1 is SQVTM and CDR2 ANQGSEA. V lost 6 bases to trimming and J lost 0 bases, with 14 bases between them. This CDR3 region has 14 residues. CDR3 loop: CSVQSRGANYGYTF. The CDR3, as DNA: TGCAGCGTCCAATCGAGGGGTGCTAACTATGGCTACACCTTC.

CDR3 loop: CASRGVGPRRGYTGELFF. CDR3 coding DNA: TGTGCCAGCAGGGGTGTGGGTCCCCGTAGGGGTTACACCGGGGAGCTGTTTTTT. This chain links TRBV5-6 with TRBJ2-2; possibly TRBD1 for D (5 bases). Germline assignment: CDR1 SGHDT and CDR2 YYEEEE. Between the trimmed V and J ends, which lost 5 bases and 3 bases, there was a span of 23 bases. CDR3 size: 18 residues.

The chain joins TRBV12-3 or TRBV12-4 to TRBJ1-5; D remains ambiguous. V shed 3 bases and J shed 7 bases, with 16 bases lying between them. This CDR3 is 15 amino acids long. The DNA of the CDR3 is TGTGCCAGCAGTTTGGGCAGACCGACGGGGCAGCCCCAGCATTTT. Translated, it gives CASSLGRPTGQPQHF.

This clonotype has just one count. This CDR3 reads CAISESGVTPSYNEQFF. CDR3 DNA: TGTGCCATCAGTGAGTCGGGGGTAACGCCCTCCTACAATGAGCAGTTCTTC. The chain couples TRBV10-3 to TRBJ2-1, with D possibly being TRBD1 or TRBD2 (5 bases each). The CDR3 extends over 17 amino acids. CDR1 and CDR2 from the germline V gene are ENHRY and SYGVKD. The V gene lost 0 bases and the J gene lost 0 bases, with 12 bases spanning the gap.